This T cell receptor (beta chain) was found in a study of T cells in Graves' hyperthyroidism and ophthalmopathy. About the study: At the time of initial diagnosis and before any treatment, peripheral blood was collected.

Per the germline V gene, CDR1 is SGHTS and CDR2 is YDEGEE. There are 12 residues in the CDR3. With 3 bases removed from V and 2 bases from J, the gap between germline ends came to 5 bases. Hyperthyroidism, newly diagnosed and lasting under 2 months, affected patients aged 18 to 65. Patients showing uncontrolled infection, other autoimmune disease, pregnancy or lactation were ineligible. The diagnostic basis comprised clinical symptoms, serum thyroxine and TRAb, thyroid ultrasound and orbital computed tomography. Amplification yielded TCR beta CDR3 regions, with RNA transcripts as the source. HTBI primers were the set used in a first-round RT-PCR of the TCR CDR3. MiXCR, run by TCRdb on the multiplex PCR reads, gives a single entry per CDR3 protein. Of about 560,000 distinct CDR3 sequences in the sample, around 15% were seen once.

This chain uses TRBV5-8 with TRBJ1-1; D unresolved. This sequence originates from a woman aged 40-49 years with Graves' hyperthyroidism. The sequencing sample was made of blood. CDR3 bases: TGTGCCAGCAGCTCATCAAACACTGAAGCTTTCTTT. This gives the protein CASSSSNTEAFF.